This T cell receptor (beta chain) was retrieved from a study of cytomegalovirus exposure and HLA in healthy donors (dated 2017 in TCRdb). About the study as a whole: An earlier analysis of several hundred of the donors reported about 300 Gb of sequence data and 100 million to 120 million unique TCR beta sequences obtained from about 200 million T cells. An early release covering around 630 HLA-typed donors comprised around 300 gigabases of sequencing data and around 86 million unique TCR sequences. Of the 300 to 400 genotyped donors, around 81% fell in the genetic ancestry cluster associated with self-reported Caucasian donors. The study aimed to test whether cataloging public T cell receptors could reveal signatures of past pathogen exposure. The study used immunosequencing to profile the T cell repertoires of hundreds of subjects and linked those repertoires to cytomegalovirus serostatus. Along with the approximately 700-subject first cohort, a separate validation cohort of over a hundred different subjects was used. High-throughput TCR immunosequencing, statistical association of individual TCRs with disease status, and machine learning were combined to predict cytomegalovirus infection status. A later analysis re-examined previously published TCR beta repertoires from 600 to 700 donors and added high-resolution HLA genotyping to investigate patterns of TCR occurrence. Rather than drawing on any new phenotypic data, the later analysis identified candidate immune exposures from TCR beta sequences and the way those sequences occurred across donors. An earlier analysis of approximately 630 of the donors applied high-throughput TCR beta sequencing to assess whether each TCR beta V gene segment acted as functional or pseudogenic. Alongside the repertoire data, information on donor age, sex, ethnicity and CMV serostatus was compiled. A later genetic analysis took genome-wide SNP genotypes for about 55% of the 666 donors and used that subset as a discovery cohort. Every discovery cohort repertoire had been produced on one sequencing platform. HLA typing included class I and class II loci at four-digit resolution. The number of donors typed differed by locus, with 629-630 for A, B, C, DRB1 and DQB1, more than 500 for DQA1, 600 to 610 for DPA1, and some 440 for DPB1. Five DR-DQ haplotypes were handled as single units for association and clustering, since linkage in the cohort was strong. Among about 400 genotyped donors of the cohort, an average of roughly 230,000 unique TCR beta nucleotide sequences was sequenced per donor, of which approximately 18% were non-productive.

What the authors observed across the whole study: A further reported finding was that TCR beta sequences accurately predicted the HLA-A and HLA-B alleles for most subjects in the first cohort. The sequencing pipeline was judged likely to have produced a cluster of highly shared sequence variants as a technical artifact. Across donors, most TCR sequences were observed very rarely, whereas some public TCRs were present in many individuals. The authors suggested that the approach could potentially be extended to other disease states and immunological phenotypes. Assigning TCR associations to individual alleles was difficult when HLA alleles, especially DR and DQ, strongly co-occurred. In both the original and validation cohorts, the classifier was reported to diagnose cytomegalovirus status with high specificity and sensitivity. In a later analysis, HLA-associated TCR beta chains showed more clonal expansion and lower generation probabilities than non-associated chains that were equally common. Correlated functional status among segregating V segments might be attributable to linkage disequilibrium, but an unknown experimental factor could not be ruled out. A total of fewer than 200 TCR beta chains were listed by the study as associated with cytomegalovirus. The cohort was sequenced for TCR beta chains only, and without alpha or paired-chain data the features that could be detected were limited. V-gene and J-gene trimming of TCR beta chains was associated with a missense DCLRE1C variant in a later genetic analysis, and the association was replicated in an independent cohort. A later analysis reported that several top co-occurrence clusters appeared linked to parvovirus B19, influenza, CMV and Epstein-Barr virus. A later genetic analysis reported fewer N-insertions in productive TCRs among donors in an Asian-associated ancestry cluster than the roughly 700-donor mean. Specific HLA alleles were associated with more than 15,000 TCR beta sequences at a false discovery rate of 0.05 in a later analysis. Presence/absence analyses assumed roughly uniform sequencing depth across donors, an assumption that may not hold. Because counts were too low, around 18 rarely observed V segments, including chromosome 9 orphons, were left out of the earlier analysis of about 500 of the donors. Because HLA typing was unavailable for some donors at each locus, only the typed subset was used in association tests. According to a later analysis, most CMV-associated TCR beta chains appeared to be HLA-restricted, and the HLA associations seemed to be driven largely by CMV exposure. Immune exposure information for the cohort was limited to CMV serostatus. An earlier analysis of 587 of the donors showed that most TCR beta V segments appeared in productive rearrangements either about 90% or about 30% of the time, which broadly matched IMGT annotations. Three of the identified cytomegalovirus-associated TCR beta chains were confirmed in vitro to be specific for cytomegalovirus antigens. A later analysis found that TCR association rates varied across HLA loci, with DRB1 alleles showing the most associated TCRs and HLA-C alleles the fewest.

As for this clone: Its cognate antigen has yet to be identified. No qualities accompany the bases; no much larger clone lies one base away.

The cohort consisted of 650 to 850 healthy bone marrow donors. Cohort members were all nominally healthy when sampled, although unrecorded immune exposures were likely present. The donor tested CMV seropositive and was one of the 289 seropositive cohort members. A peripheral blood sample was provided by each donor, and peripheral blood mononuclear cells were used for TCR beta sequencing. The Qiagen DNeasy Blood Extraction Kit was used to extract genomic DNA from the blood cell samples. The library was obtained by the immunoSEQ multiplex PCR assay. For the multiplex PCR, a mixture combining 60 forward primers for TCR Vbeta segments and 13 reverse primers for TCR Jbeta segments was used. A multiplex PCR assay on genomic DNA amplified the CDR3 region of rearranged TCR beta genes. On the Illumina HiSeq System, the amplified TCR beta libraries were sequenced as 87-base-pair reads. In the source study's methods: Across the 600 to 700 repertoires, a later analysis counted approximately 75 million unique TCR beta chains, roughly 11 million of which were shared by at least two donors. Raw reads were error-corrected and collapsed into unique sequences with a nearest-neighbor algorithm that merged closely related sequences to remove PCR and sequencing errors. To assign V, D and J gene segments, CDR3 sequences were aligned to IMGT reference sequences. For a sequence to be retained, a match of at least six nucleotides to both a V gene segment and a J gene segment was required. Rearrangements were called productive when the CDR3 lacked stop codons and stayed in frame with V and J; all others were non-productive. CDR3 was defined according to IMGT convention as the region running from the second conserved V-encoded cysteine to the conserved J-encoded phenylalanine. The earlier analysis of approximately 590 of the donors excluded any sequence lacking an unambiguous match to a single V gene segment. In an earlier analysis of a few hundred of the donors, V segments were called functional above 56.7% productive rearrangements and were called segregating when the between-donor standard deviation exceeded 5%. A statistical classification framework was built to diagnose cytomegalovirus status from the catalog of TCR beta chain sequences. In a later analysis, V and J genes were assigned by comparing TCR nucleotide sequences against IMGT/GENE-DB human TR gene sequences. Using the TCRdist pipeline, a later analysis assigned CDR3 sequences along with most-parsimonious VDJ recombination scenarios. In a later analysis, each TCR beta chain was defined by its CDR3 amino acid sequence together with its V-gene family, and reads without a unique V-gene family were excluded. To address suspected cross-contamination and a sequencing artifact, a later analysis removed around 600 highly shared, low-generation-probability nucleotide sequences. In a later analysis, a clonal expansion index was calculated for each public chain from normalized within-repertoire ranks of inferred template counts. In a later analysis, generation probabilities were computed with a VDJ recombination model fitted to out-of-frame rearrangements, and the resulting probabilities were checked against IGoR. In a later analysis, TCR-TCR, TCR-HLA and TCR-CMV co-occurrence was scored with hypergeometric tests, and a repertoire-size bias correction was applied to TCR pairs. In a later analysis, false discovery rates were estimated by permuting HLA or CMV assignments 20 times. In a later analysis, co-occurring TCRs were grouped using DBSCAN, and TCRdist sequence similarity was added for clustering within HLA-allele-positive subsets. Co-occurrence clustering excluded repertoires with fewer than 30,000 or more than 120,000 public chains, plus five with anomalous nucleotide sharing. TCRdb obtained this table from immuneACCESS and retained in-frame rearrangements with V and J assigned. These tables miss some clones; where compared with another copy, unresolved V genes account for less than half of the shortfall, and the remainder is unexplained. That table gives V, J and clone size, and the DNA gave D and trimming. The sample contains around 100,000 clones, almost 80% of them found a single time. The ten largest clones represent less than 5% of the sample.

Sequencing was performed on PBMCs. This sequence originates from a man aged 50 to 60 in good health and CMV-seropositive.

The DNA is TGTGCCAGCAGTCCCACGGACAGGGGTAACAATGAGCAGTTCTTC. This gives the protein CASSPTDRGNNEQFF. The chain joins TRBV6-6 to TRBJ2-1, with 9 bases matching TRBD1. Sequences MNHNY (CDR1) and SVGAGI (CDR2) are obtained from the germline V gene (reference sequence). From its cysteine to its phenylalanine, the CDR3 spans 15 amino acids. Left in the record is the CDR3 DNA by itself, 45 bases read in frame from the first base. Here V drops 5 bases and J drops 5 bases, and the junction holds 7 bases not matched to any gene.